The clone carrying this TCR beta chain was seen ten or more times. What it recognizes is unknown. The sample originates from a study of identical twins. Overall study findings and caveats: While abundant cord blood beta clonotypes carried fewer insertions, memory repertoires showed no such pattern. The conclusions drew on cross-sectional statistical analysis instead of tracking the same donors.

Trimming shortened V by 7 bases and J by 1 base, and 14 bases separated the two germline ends. This CDR3 comprises 15 residues. TCRdb re-called the 5' RACE reads through MiXCR, storing one row per CDR3 protein. The sample shows 150,000 or so distinct CDR3 sequences, roughly 3.5% of them seen only once. The source of this sequence is a man younger than 30 in good health. The V and J genes are TRBV12-3 or TRBV12-4 and TRBJ1-3; D is possibly TRBD1 (5 bases). Specimen: memory T cells sorted from blood. The DNA of the CDR3 is TGTGCCAGCACCTTCGGACAACTATCTGGAAACACCATATATTTT. It specifies CASTFGQLSGNTIYF.